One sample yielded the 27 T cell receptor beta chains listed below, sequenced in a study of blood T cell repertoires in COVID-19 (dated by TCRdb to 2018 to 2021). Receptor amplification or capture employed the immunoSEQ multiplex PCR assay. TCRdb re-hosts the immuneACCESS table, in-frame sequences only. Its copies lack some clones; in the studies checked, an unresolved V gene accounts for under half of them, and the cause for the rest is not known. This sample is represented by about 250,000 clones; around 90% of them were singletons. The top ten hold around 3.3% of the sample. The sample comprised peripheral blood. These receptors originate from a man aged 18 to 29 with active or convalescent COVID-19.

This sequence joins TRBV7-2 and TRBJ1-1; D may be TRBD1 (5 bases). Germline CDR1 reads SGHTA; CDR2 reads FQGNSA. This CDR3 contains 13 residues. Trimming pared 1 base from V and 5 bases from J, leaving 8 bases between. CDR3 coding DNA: TGTGCCAGCAGCTTAGGCAGGGTGACTGAAGCTTTCTTT. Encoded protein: CASSLGRVTEAFF. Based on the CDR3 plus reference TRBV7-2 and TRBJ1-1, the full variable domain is GAGVSQSPSNKVTEKGKDVELRCDPISGHTALYWYRQSLGQGLEFLIYFQGNSAPDKSGLPSDRFSAERTGGSVSTLTIQRTQQEDSAVYLCASSLGRVTEAFFGQGTRLTVV.

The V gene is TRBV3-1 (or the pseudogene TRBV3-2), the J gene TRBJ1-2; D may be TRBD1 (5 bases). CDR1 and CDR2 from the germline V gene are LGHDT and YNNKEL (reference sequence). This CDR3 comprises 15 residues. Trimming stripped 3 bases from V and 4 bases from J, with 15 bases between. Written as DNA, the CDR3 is TGTGCCAGCAGCCAGCGGGACGGTAAAGGCTATGGCTACACCTTC. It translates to CASSQRDGKGYGYTF.

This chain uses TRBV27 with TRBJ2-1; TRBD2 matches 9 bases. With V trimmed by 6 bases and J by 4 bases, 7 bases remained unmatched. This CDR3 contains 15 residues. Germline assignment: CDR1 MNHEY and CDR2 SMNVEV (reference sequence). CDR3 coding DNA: TGTGCCAGCAGAATAGCGGGAGTAAGGTACAATGAGCAGTTCTTC. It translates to CASRIAGVRYNEQFF.

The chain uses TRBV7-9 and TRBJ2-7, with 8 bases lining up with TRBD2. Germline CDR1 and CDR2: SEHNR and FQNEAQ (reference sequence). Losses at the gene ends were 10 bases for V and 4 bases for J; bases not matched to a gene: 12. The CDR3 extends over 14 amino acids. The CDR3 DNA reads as TGTGCCACCAGACGGAGCGGGGGCCCTTACGAGCAGTACTTC. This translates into CATRRSGGPYEQYF.

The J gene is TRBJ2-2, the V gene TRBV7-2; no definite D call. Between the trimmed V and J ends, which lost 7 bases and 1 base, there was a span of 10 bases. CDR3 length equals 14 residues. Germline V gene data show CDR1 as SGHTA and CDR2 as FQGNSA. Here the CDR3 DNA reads TGTGCCAGCACCCTAGACTGGAACACCGGGGAGCTGTTTTTT. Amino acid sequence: CASTLDWNTGELFF.

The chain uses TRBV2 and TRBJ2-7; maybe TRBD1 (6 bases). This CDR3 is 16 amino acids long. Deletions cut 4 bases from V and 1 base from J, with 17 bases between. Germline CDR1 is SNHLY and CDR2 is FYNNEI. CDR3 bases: TGTGCCAGCAGTGCCCCGCCTCCAGGGGCATCCTACGAGCAGTACTTC. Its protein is CASSAPPPGASYEQYF.

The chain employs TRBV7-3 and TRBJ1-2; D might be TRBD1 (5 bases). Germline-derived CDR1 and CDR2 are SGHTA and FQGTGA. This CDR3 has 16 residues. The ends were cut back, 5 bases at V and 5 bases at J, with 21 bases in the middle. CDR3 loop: CASSAGGLFSPYGYTF. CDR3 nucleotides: TGTGCCAGCAGCGCCGGGGGACTGTTTTCTCCGTATGGCTACACCTTC. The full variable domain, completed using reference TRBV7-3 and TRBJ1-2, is GAGVSQTPSNKVTEKGKYVELRCDPISGHTALYWYRQSLGQGPEFLIYFQGTGAADDSGLPNDRFFAVRPEGSVSTLKIQRTERGDSAVYLCASSAGGLFSPYGYTFGSGTRLTVV.

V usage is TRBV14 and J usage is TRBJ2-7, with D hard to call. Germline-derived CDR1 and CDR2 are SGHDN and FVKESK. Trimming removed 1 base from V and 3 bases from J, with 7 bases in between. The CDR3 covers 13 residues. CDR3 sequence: CASSQGIHYEQYF. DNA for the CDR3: TGTGCCAGCAGCCAAGGAATACACTACGAGCAGTACTTC.

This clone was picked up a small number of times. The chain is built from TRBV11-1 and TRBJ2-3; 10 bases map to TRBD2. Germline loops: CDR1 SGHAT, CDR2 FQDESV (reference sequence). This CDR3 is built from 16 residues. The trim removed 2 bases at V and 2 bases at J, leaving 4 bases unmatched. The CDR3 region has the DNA TGTGCCAGCAGCTTACTAGCGGGGGCCTACACAGATACGCAGTATTTT. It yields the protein CASSLLAGAYTDTQYF.

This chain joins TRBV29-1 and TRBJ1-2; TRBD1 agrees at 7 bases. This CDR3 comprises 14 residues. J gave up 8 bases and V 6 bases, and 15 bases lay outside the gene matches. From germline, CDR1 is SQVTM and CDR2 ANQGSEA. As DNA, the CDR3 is TGCAGCGTCCGAACCGGAGGGGGCGAACAGGGCTACACCTTC. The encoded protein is CSVRTGGGEQGYTF.

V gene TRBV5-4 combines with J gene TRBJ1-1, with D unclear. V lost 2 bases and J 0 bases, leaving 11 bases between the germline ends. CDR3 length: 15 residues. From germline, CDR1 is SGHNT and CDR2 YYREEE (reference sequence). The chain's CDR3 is CASSFVRSMNTEAFF. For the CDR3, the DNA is TGTGCCAGCAGCTTCGTACGGAGCATGAACACTGAAGCTTTCTTT.

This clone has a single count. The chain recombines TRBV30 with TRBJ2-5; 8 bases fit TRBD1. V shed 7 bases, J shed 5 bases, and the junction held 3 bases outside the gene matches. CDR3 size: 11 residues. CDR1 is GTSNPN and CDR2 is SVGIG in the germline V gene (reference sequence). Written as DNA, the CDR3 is TGTGCCTTACAGGGGGAGGAGACCCAGTACTTC. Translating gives CALQGEETQYF.

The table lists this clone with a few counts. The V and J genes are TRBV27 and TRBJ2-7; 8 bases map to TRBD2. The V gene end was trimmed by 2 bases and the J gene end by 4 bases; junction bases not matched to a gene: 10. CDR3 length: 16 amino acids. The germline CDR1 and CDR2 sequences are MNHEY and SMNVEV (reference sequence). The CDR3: CASSLGFGGRRYEQYF. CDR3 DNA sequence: TGTGCCAGCAGTTTAGGATTCGGCGGGAGGAGGTACGAGCAGTACTTC.

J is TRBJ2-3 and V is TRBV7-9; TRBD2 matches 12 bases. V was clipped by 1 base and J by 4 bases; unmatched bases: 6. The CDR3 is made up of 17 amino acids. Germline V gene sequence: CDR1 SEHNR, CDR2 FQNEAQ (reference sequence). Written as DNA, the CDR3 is TGTGCCAGCAGCTTAGACACTAGCGGGAGGAGGTCAGATACGCAGTATTTT. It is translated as CASSLDTSGRRSDTQYF.

For the CDR3, the DNA is TGTGCCAGCAGCCCTAGCGGGGGGAGCTACAATGAGCAGTTCTTC. Protein: CASSPSGGSYNEQFF. This chain connects TRBV3-1 (or the pseudogene TRBV3-2) to TRBJ2-1; 11 bases are a match to TRBD2. Germline V gene sequence: CDR1 LGHDT, CDR2 YNNKEL (reference sequence). V lost 4 bases to trimming and J lost 3 bases; unmatched junction nucleotides: 2. The CDR3 is 15 amino acids.

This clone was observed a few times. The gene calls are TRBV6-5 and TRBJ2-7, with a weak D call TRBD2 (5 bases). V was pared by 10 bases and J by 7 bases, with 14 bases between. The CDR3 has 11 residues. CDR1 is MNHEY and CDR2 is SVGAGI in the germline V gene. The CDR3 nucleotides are TGTGCCACCCTTAGGAGCGGAGAGCAGTACTTC. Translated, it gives CATLRSGEQYF.

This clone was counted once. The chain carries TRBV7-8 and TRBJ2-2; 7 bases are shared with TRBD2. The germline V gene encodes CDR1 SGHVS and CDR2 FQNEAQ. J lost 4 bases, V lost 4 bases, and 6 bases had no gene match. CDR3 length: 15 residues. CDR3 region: CASSSGTTITGELFF. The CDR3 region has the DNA TGTGCCAGCAGCTCCGGGACTACCATCACCGGGGAGCTGTTTTTT.

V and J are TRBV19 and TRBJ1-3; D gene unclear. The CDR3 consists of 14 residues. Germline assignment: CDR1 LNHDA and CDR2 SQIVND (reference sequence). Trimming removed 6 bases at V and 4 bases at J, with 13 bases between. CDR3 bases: TGTGCCAGTAGAAACTCGGGGTCCGGAAACACCATATATTTT. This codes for CASRNSGSGNTIYF.

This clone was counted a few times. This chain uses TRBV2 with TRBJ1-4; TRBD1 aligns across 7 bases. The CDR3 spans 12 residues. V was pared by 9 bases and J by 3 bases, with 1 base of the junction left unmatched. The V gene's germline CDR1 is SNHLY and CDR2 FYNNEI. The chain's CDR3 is CASDRANEKLFF. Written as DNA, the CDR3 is TGTGCCAGTGACAGGGCTAATGAAAAACTGTTTTTT.

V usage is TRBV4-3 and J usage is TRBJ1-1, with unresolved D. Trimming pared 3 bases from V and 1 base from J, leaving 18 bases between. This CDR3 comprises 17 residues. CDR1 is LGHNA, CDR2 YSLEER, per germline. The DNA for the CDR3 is TGCGCCAGCAGCCACGCCCCCCCCCGGGCGGGGAACACTGAAGCTTTCTTT. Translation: CASSHAPPRAGNTEAFF.

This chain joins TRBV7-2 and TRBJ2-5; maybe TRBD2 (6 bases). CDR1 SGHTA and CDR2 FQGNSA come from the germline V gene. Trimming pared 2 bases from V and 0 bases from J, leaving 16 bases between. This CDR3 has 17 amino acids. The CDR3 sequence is CASSLIRGSGDQETQYF. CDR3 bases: TGTGCCAGCAGCTTAATTCGGGGTAGCGGAGACCAAGAGACCCAGTACTTC.

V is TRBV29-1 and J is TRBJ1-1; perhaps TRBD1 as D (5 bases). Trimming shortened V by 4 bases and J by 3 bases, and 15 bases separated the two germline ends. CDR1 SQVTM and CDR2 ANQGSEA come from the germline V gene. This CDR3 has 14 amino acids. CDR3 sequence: CSVAVRGIHTEAFF. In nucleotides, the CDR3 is TGCAGCGTTGCGGTTAGGGGTATCCACACTGAAGCTTTCTTT.

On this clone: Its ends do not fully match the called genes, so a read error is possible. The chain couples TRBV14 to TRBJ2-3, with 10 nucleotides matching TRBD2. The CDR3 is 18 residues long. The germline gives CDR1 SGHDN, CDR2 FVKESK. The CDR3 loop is CASSQVEGTSASTDTRYF. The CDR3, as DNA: TGTGCCAGCAGCCAAGTGGAAGGGACTAGCGCGAGCACAGATACGCGGTATTTT.

The CDR3 sequence is CASSYPGQMNTEAFF. In DNA, the CDR3 is TGTGCCAGCAGTTACCCGGGACAGATGAACACTGAAGCTTTCTTT. The rearrangement links TRBV6-2 or TRBV6-3 to TRBJ1-1, with 7 bases aligning to TRBD1. CDR1 is MNHEY, CDR2 SVGEGT, per germline. V lost 2 bases, J lost 0 bases, and 3 bases stayed unmatched. This CDR3 contains 15 residues.

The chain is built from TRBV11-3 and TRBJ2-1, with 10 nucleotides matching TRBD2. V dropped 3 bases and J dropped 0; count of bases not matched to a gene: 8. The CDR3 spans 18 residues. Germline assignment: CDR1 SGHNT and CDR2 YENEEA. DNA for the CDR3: TGTGCCAGCAGCTTGGAGCTAGCGGGAGCCCACTCCTACAATGAGCAGTTCTTC. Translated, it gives CASSLELAGAHSYNEQFF.

The CDR3 protein is CASSLNAPFGKGGAFGYTF. CDR3 sequence (DNA): TGTGCCAGCAGCCTGAATGCCCCCTTTGGCAAGGGGGGGGCATTTGGCTACACCTTC. The chain recombines TRBV5-5 with TRBJ1-2; D is possibly TRBD1 (6 bases). CDR1 and CDR2 (germline): SGHKS, YYEKEE (reference sequence). V lost 4 bases, J lost 7 bases, and 32 bases lay in between. The CDR3 extends over 19 amino acids.

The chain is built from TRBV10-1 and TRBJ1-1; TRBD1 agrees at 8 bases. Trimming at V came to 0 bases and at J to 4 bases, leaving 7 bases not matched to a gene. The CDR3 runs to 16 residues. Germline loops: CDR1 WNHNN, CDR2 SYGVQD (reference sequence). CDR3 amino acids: CASSESLRGPSTEAFF. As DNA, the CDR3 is TGCGCCAGCAGTGAGTCCCTCAGGGGGCCGAGCACTGAAGCTTTCTTT.